This entry lists 4 T cell receptor beta chains sequenced from one sample in a study of regulatory T cells in long-lasting Graves disease. Time point: newly diagnosed GD, antithyroid drugs for less than 3 months. The authors made the TCR library using RNA they extracted from PBMCs. Sequencing libraries for TCR beta were prepared with iRepertoire HTBI primers and Arm-PCR of CDR3 regions. Each CDR3 protein gets one entry after TCRdb re-called the multiplex PCR reads with MiXCR. Among 300,000 to 400,000 distinct CDR3 sequences listed, over 15% were seen once. The data also belong to a second study, concerning T cells in Graves' hyperthyroidism and ophthalmopathy.

Sample: peripheral blood mononuclear cells (PBMCs), taken at new diagnosis, from a patient treated with antithyroid drugs. The receptors were gathered from a man in his forties or fifties with Graves disease.

The chain has TRBV5-1 and TRBJ1-1; 8 nucleotides agree with TRBD1. V lost 4 bases, J lost 3 bases, and 8 bases stayed unmatched. This CDR3 has 15 amino acids. Germline assignment: CDR1 SGHRS and CDR2 YFSETQ. The CDR3 nucleotides read TGCGCCAGCAGCAGAACAGGGGGGAGGGACACTGAAGCTTTCTTT. Translated, it gives CASSRTGGRDTEAFF.

A remark on this clonotype: This could be a read error, since a much larger clone is one nucleotide away. V gene TRBV12-3 or TRBV12-4 combines with J gene TRBJ2-7, with a tentative D call TRBD2 (5 bases). There are 15 residues in the CDR3. V shed 6 bases and J shed 2 bases, with 17 bases lying between them. CDR3 region: CASSAQDSKTYEQYF. The CDR3 DNA follows: TGTGCCAGCAGCGCCCAGGACTCGAAGACCTACGAGCAGTACTTC.

This clonotype was counted at least ten times. The rearrangement links TRBV7-8 to TRBJ2-6; D is unclear. Trimming took 2 bases from V and 2 from J, leaving 7 bases between them. CDR1 is SGHVS, CDR2 FQNEAQ, per germline. The CDR3 loop spans 15 amino acids. CDR3 DNA sequence: TGTGCCAGCAGCTTAACCAGTCCTGGGGCCAACGTCCTGACTTTC. It translates to CASSLTSPGANVLTF.

This clonotype was seen more than once but under ten times. The rearrangement uses TRBV10-1 and TRBJ1-4; D gene ambiguous. Germline values: CDR1 WNHNN, CDR2 SYGVQD (reference sequence). The CDR3 extends over 13 amino acids. V was cut by 4 bases and J by 0 bases, with 3 bases left in between. The DNA of the CDR3 is TGCGCCAGCAGTGGACCAACTAATGAAAAACTGTTTTTT. Amino acids: CASSGPTNEKLFF.